This entry lists 29 T cell receptor beta chains sequenced from one sample in a study of blood T cell repertoires in COVID-19. This table comes from immunoSEQ multiplex PCR, and its TCRdb copy is limited to in-frame clones, with some not included. The top ten clones hold roughly 3% of a sample with roughly 240,000 clones, roughly 86% of them seen once. Sequenced input: peripheral blood. All receptors derive from a woman aged 25 to 39 who had recovered from COVID-19.

This clone was seen a single time. The chain has TRBV11-2 and TRBJ1-3; possibly TRBD1 for D (5 bases). The germline V and J ends were trimmed by 6 bases and 0 bases, with 9 bases remaining between them. Germline V gene data show CDR1 as SGHAT and CDR2 as FQNNGV. CDR3 length equals 14 residues. The CDR3 spells CASRTGFSGNTIYF. CDR3 DNA sequence: TGTGCCAGCAGAACAGGCTTCTCTGGAAACACCATATATTTT.

The genes are TRBV5-4 and TRBJ2-5; D might be TRBD2 (5 bases). CDR3 length: 16 amino acids. Per germline, CDR1 SGHNT and CDR2 YYREEE (reference sequence). V gave up 0 bases and J gave up 5 bases, with 17 bases separating them. CDR3 loop: CASSLGGTSIWETQYF. CDR3 nucleotides: TGTGCCAGCAGCTTGGGCGGCACTAGTATATGGGAGACCCAGTACTTC.

V gene TRBV20-1 combines with J gene TRBJ2-3, with 13 bases identical to TRBD2. The trim removed 6 bases at V and 3 bases at J, leaving 6 bases unmatched. CDR3 length: 15 amino acids. Per germline, CDR1 DFQATT and CDR2 SNEGSKA (reference sequence). DNA of the CDR3: TGCAGTGCCAGTACTAGCGGGGGGGGAACAGATACGCAGTATTTT. It translates to CSASTSGGGTDTQYF.

V is TRBV19 and J is TRBJ1-5; 10 nucleotides align to TRBD1. The germline CDR1 and CDR2 sequences are LNHDA and SQIVND (reference sequence). This CDR3 is 15 amino acids long. The trim removed 3 bases at V and 7 bases at J, leaving 6 bases unmatched. Here the CDR3 reads CASSIGTGVSQPQHF. The CDR3 nucleotides read TGTGCCAGTAGTATCGGGACAGGGGTAAGCCAGCCCCAGCATTTT. The variable domain in full, with the rest retrieved from reference TRBV19 and TRBJ1-5, is DGGITQSPKYLFRKEGQNVTLSCEQNLNHDAMYWYRQDPGQGLRLIYYSQIVNDFQKGDIAEGYSVSREKKESFPLTVTSAQKNPTAFYLCASSIGTGVSQPQHFGDGTRLSIL.

The chain's CDR3 is CASSFRAGQAGYTF. CDR3 DNA: TGCGCCAGCAGCTTTCGGGCGGGGCAGGCAGGCTACACCTTC. The chain uses TRBV5-1 and TRBJ1-2; tentatively, D is TRBD1 (5 bases). Germline loops: CDR1 SGHRS, CDR2 YFSETQ. Between the trimmed V and J ends, which lost 2 bases and 8 bases, there was a span of 16 bases. The CDR3 has 14 amino acids.

This clone was recorded a few times. The chain recombines TRBV3-1 (or the pseudogene TRBV3-2) with TRBJ2-1; possible D gene TRBD2, 5 bases. The CDR3 consists of 14 residues. Between the trimmed V and J ends, which lost 1 base and 6 bases, there was a span of 10 bases. Germline CDR1 LGHDT, CDR2 YNNKEL (reference sequence). CDR3 protein: CASSQGTFPNEQFF. Written as DNA, the CDR3 is TGTGCCAGCAGCCAAGGGACTTTCCCCAATGAGCAGTTCTTC.

About this clone itself: The junction does not match germline at one end; this may be a read error. The rearrangement joins TRBV7-9 to TRBJ2-3, with D maybe TRBD2 (5 bases). CDR1 is SEHNR, CDR2 FQNEAQ, per germline (reference sequence). The CDR3 extends over 11 amino acids. The CDR3 sequence: CASSLMSERDF. As DNA, the CDR3 is TGTGCCAGCAGCTTAATGAGTGAGAGGGATTTT.

The chain is built from TRBV21-1 and TRBJ2-5; the table's TRBD2 call for D was not verified on the DNA. TRBV21-1 represents a pseudogene. The CDR3 has 15 residues. The CDR3 region is CASSPPGLRGETQYF. The CDR3 nucleotides are TGTGCCAGCAGTCCACCGGGCCTTCGGGGAGAGACCCAGTACTTC.

The rearrangement uses TRBV7-2 and TRBJ1-5, with D perhaps TRBD1 (6 bases). This CDR3 spans 14 amino acids. Germline assignment: CDR1 SGHTA and CDR2 FQGNSA. The germline V and J ends were trimmed by 5 bases and 5 bases, with 13 bases remaining between them. The CDR3 here is CASSRTVSDQPQHF. CDR3 bases: TGTGCCAGCAGCCGGACAGTGTCGGATCAGCCCCAGCATTTT.

V and J are TRBV21-1 and TRBJ2-7; TRBD1 is the table's D call and was not checked against the DNA. TRBV21-1 constitutes a pseudogene. This CDR3 spans 11 amino acids. The CDR3 protein is CASSPPNEQYF. The CDR3 DNA sequence: TGTGCCAGCAGCCCCCCCAACGAGCAGTACTTC.

The V call is TRBV9, the J call TRBJ2-7; TRBD1 aligns across 7 bases. CDR3 length equals 17 residues. The V and J ends lost 1 base and 2 bases, in that order; junction bases with no gene match: 12. Germline CDR1 is SGDLS and CDR2 is YYNGEE. For the CDR3, the DNA is TGTGCCAGCAGCGTAACCCCCTACCGGGACAGAACCTACGAGCAGTACTTC. As protein: CASSVTPYRDRTYEQYF.

The chain carries TRBV18 and TRBJ2-7; D is unclear. CDR1 is KGHSH and CDR2 is LQKENI in the germline V gene. The CDR3 totals 16 residues. With 3 bases removed from V and 7 bases from J, the gap between germline ends came to 22 bases. The CDR3 DNA reads TGTGCCAGCTCACCCGAGGAAACCTTCCGCCCAACTGAGCAGTACTTC. Translated: CASSPEETFRPTEQYF.

This clone was picked up one time. The chain has TRBV7-7 and TRBJ2-3; TRBD2 is a possible D gene (6 bases). This CDR3 comprises 14 residues. V dropped 5 bases and J dropped 6 bases, with 15 bases sitting between them. Germline CDR1 is SSHAT and CDR2 is FNYEAQ (reference sequence). The CDR3 sequence is CASSRDDGGDTQYF. The CDR3 coding sequence is TGTGCCAGCAGCAGGGACGATGGGGGGGATACGCAGTATTTT.

CDR3 DNA: TGTGCCACCAGCAGCCGGGACAGGGAGGACCAGTACTTC. This encodes CATSSRDREDQYF. This rearrangement joins TRBV15 to TRBJ2-5; 9 bases align to TRBD1. The germline V gene encodes CDR1 LNHNV and CDR2 YYDKDF (reference sequence). With V trimmed by 3 bases and J by 10 bases, 6 bases remained unmatched. This CDR3 comprises 13 residues.

This chain connects TRBV5-5 to TRBJ1-1; 8 bases agree with TRBD1. V was pared by 7 bases and J by 6 bases, with 11 bases of the junction left unmatched. The germline CDR1 and CDR2 sequences are SGHKS and YYEKEE (reference sequence). This CDR3 is built from 14 residues. CDR3 in DNA: TGTGCCAGCGCGTTAAGACAGGGGCCCGCTGAAGCTTTCTTT. It encodes CASALRQGPAEAFF.

The chain is built from TRBV10-2 and TRBJ2-3, with 10 bases matching TRBD2. Looked up from germline, CDR1 is WSHSY and CDR2 is SAAADI. J was trimmed by 1 base and V by 6 bases; bases with no gene match: 7. The CDR3 is made up of 16 amino acids. The CDR3 sequence is CASRLTSGDRTDTQYF. As DNA, the CDR3 is TGCGCCAGCAGACTCACTAGCGGGGATCGCACAGATACGCAGTATTTT.

The chain has TRBV6-2 or TRBV6-3 and TRBJ2-2, with 10 bases fitting TRBD2. The CDR3 extends over 15 amino acids. The germline V gene encodes CDR1 MNHEY and CDR2 SVGEGT. The V segment lost 5 bases and the J segment 6 bases; nucleotides outside the gene matches: 6. The CDR3 protein is CASSDHSGGPGELFF. CDR3 nucleotides: TGTGCCAGCAGTGACCATAGCGGGGGGCCCGGGGAGCTGTTTTTT.

The chain carries TRBV19 and TRBJ1-5; the match to TRBD1 covers 11 bases. V gave up 11 bases and J gave up 1 base; unmatched junction bases: 7. Germline values: CDR1 LNHDA, CDR2 SQIVND (reference sequence). This CDR3 spans 15 amino acids. The CDR3 protein is CAAGTGGGSNQPQHF. DNA of the CDR3: TGTGCCGCCGGGACAGGGGGAGGGAGCAATCAGCCCCAGCATTTT.

The chain has TRBV7-2 and TRBJ2-1; 7 bases are shared with TRBD2. The germline V gene encodes CDR1 SGHTA and CDR2 FQGNSA. Trimming removed 5 bases from V and 1 base from J; junction bases left unmatched: 8. The CDR3 is made up of 16 amino acids. CDR3 DNA: TGTGCCAGCAGCGGGTCCGGGGGGAGGTCCTACAATGAGCAGTTCTTC. As protein: CASSGSGGRSYNEQFF.

The chain links TRBV4-2 to TRBJ1-4; TRBD1 matches at 12 bases. The CDR3 sequence is 16 residues long. The junction had 2 bases not matched to a gene; V was cut back by 0 bases and J by 6 bases. In germline, CDR1 is LGHNA, CDR2 YNFKEQ. DNA of the CDR3: TGTGCCAGCAGCCAAGATGGGACAGGGGGCTATGAAAAACTGTTTTTT. Protein sequence: CASSQDGTGGYEKLFF.

This sequence joins TRBV18 and TRBJ1-5; a possible D gene is TRBD1 (6 bases). Germline V CDR1 and CDR2: KGHSH, LQKENI. This CDR3 spans 15 amino acids. With 1 base removed from V and 1 base from J, the gap between germline ends came to 8 bases. This CDR3 reads CASSPQGGSNQPQHF. Written as DNA, the CDR3 is TGTGCCAGCTCACCACAGGGGGGGAGCAATCAGCCCCAGCATTTT. The full variable domain, in which reference TRBV18 and TRBJ1-5 provide the parts outside the CDR3, is NAGVMQNPRHLVRRRGQEARLRCSPMKGHSHVYWYRQLPEEGLKFMVYLQKENIIDESGMPKERFSAEFPKEGPSILRIQQVVRGDSAAYFCASSPQGGSNQPQHFGDGTRLSIL.

The V gene is TRBV6-5, the J gene TRBJ2-5; a possible D gene is TRBD2 (5 bases). The germline gives CDR1 MNHEY, CDR2 SVGAGI. The CDR3 is made up of 13 amino acids. Trimming stripped 7 bases from V and 1 base from J, with 10 bases between. CDR3 in amino acids: CASTGLIQETQYF. CDR3 in DNA: TGTGCCAGCACCGGACTGATCCAAGAGACCCAGTACTTC.

The genes are TRBV9 and TRBJ1-6; 7 bases fit TRBD1. The CDR3 loop spans 15 amino acids. Unmatched junction bases numbered 3, after V lost 0 bases and J lost 6 bases. Per germline, CDR1 SGDLS and CDR2 YYNGEE. The CDR3 DNA reads as TGTGCCAGCAGCGTAGAACAGGGGACTAATTCACCCCTCCACTTT. This encodes CASSVEQGTNSPLHF.

The chain joins TRBV5-4 to TRBJ2-1, with 9 bases identical to TRBD2. The CDR3 totals 16 residues. CDR1 is SGHNT and CDR2 is YYREEE in the germline V gene (reference sequence). The V segment lost 4 bases and the J segment 9 bases; nucleotides outside the gene matches: 14. The CDR3 sequence: CASSPAGTSSISEQFF. The CDR3 DNA is TGTGCCAGCAGCCCGGCCGGGACTAGCTCGATCAGTGAGCAGTTCTTC.

The rearrangement links TRBV30 to TRBJ2-5; 9 bases fit TRBD1. The germline CDR1 and CDR2 sequences are GTSNPN and SVGIG (reference sequence). Unmatched junction bases numbered 3, after V lost 0 bases and J lost 4 bases. The CDR3 covers 14 residues. The DNA for the CDR3 is TGTGCCTGGAGTGTAGGACAGGGGTTAGAGACCCAGTACTTC. Amino acids: CAWSVGQGLETQYF.

This sequence joins TRBV18 and TRBJ1-5, with a possible D match to TRBD1 (5 bases). This CDR3 comprises 12 residues. CDR1 is KGHSH and CDR2 is LQKENI in the germline V gene. The V and J ends lost 5 bases and 7 bases respectively, with 9 bases between them. CDR3 sequence (DNA): TGTGCCAGCTCAAGATCAGGGCAGCCCCAGCATTTT. Translating it yields CASSRSGQPQHF.

The chain uses TRBV18 and TRBJ2-7; 8 positions match TRBD1. Germline V gene sequence: CDR1 KGHSH, CDR2 LQKENI. The junction had 7 bases not matched to a gene; V was cut back by 3 bases and J by 12 bases. The CDR3 is made up of 12 amino acids. The CDR3: CASSPRQGSPYF. The DNA of the CDR3 is TGTGCCAGCTCACCTAGACAGGGGAGTCCGTACTTC.

This rearrangement joins TRBV2 to TRBJ2-1; 12 bases match TRBD2. From germline, CDR1 is SNHLY and CDR2 FYNNEI. With V trimmed by 2 bases and J by 7 bases, 3 bases remained unmatched. This CDR3 has 15 residues. This CDR3 reads CASSELAGGPNEQFF. The CDR3 region has the DNA TGTGCCAGCAGTGAACTAGCGGGGGGGCCTAATGAGCAGTTCTTC. The variable domain in full, completed from reference TRBV2 and TRBJ2-1, reads EPEVTQTPSHQVTQMGQEVILRCVPISNHLYFYWYRQILGQKVEFLVSFYNNEISEKSEIFDDQFSVERPDGSNFTLKIRSTKLEDSAMYFCASSELAGGPNEQFFGPGTRLTVL.

The chain uses TRBV18 and TRBJ1-1, with 9 bases fitting TRBD1. Germline CDR1 is KGHSH and CDR2 is LQKENI. This CDR3 has 16 residues. With 6 bases clipped from V and 5 bases from J, the junction kept 13 bases outside the gene matches. This CDR3 reads CASSPFTDRGGTEAFF. The CDR3, as DNA: TGTGCCAGCTCTCCCTTTACGGACAGGGGAGGTACTGAAGCTTTCTTT.